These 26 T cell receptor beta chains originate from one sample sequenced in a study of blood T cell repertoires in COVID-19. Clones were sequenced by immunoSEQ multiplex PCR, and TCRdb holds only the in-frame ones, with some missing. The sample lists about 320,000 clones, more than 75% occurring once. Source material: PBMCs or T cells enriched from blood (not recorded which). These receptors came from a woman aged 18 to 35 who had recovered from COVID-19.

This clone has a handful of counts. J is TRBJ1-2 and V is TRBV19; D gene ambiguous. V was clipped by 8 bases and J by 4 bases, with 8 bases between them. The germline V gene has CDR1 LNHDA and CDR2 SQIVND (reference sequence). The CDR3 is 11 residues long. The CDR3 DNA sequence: TGTGCCAGTGGAGGAAGCTATGGCTACACCTTC. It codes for CASGGSYGYTF.

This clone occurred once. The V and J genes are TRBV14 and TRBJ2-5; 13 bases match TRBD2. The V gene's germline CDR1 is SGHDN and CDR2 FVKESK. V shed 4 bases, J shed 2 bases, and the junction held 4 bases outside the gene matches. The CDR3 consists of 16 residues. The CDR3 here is CASSLRLAGGQETQYF. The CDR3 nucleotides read TGTGCCAGCAGCCTCAGACTAGCGGGGGGACAAGAGACCCAGTACTTC.

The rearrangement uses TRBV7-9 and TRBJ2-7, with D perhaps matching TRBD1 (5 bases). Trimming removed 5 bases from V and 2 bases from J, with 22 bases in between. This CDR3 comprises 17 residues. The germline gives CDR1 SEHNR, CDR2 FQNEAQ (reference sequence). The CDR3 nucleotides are TGTGCCAGCAGCCCGTTTGACTTGGGGCCGAACCCCTACGAGCAGTACTTC. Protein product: CASSPFDLGPNPYEQYF.

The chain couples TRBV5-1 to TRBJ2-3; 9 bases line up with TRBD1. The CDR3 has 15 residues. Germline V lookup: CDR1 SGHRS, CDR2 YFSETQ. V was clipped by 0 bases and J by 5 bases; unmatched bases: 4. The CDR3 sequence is CASSLEGQGIDTQYF. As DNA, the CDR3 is TGCGCCAGCAGCTTGGAGGGACAGGGAATAGATACGCAGTATTTT. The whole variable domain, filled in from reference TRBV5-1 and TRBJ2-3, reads KAGVTQTPRYLIKTRGQQVTLSCSPISGHRSVSWYQQTPGQGLQFLFEYFSETQRNKGNFPGRFSGRQFSNSRSEMNVSTLELGDSALYLCASSLEGQGIDTQYFGPGTRLTVL.

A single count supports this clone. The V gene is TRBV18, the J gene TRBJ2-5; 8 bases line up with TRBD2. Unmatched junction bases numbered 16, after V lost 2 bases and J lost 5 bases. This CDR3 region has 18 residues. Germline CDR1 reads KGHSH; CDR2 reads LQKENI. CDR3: CASSPIPFGGDRGETQYF. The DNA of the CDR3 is TGTGCCAGCTCACCAATCCCCTTCGGGGGGGACCGGGGGGAGACCCAGTACTTC.

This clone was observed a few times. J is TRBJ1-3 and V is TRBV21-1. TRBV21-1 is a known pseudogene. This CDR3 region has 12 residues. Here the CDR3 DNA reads TGTGCCAGCAGCTCCGTTGGAAACACCATATATTTT. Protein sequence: CASSSVGNTIYF.

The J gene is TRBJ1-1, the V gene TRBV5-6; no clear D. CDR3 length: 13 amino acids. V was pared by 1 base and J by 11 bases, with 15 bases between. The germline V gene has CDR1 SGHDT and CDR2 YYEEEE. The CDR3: CASSLTGPDEAFF. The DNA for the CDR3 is TGTGCCAGCAGCTTGACTGGGCCTGATGAGGCTTTCTTT.

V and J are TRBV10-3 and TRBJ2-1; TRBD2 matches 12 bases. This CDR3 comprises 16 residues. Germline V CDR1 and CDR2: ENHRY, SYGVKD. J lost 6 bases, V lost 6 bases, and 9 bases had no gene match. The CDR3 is CAIRTGTSGRGNEQFF. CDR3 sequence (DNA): TGTGCCATCAGGACCGGGACTAGCGGGCGGGGCAATGAGCAGTTCTTC.

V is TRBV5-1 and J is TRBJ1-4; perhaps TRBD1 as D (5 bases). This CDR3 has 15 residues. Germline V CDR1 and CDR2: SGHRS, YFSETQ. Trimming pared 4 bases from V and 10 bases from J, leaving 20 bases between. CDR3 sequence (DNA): TGCGCCAGCAGCCCCTTAAAGGGGTCCGACGGAAAACTGTTTTTT. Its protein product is CASSPLKGSDGKLFF.

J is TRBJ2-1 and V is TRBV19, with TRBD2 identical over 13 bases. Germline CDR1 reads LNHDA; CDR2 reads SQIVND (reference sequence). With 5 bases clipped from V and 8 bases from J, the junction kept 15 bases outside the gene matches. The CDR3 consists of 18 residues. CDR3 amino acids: CASSFYLRTSGSGHEQFF. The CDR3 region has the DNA TGTGCCAGTAGTTTCTACCTCAGGACTAGCGGGAGCGGTCATGAGCAGTTCTTC.

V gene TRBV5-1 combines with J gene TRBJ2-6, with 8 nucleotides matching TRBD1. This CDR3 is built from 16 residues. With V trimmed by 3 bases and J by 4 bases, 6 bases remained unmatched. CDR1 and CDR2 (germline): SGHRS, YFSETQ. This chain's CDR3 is CASSSRQGSGANVLTF. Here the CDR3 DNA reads TGCGCCAGCAGCTCCCGACAGGGGTCCGGGGCCAACGTCCTGACTTTC.

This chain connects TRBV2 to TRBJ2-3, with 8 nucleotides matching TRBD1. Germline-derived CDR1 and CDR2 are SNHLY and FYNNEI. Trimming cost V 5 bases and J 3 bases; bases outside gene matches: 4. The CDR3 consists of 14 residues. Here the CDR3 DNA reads TGTGCCAGCAGTCGCAACAGGGGGACAGATACGCAGTATTTT. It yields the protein CASSRNRGTDTQYF.

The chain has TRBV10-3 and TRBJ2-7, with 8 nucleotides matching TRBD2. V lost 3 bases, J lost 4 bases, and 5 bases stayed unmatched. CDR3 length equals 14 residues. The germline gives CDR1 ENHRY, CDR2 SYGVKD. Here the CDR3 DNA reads TGTGCCATCAGTGAACAGCGGGGGACGTACGAGCAGTACTTC. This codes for CAISEQRGTYEQYF.

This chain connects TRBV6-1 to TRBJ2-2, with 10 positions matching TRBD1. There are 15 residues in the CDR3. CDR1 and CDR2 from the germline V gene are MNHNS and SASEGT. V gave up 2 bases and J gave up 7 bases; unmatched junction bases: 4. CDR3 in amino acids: CASSEWGTGVGELFF. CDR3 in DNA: TGTGCCAGCAGTGAATGGGGGACAGGGGTCGGGGAGCTGTTTTTT.

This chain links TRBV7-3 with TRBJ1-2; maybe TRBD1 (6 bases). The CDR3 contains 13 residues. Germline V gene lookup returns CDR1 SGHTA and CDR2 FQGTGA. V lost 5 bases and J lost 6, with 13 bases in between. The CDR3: CASSQYQGNGYTF. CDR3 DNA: TGTGCCAGCAGCCAATATCAGGGGAATGGCTACACCTTC. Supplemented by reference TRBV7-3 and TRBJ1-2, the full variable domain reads GAGVSQTPSNKVTEKGKYVELRCDPISGHTALYWYRQSLGQGPEFLIYFQGTGAADDSGLPNDRFFAVRPEGSVSTLKIQRTERGDSAVYLCASSQYQGNGYTFGSGTRLTVV.

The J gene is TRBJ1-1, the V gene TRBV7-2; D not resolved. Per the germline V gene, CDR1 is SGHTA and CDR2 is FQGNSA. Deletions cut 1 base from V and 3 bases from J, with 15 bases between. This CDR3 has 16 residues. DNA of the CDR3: TGTGCCAGCAGCTTAGATTCGGGGATGGCGGACACTGAAGCTTTCTTT. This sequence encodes CASSLDSGMADTEAFF.

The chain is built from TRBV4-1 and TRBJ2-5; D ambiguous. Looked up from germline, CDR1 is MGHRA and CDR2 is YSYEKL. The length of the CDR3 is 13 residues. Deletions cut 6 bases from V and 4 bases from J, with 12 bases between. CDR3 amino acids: CASRSPGGETQYF. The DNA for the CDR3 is TGCGCCAGCAGGAGTCCCGGCGGAGAGACCCAGTACTTC.

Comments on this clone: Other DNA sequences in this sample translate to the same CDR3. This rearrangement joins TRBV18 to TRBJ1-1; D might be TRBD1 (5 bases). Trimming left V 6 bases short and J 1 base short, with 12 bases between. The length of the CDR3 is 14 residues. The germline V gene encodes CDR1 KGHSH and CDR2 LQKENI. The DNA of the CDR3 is TGTGCCAGCTCCCCCTTGGGGGGGAACACTGAAGCTTTCTTT. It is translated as CASSPLGGNTEAFF.

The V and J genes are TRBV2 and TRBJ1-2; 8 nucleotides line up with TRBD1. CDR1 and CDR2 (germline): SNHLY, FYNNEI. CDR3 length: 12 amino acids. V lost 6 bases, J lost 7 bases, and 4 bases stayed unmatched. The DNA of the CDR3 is TGTGCCAGCAGATCACAGGGGGGTGGCTACACCTTC. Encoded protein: CASRSQGGGYTF.

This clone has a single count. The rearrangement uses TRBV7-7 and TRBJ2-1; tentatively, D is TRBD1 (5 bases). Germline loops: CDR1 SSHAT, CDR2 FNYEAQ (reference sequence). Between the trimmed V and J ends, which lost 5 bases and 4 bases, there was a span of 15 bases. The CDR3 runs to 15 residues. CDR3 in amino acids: CASSVGHDPYNEQFF. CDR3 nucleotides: TGTGCCAGCAGCGTCGGACATGACCCATACAATGAGCAGTTCTTC. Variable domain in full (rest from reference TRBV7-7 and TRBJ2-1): GAGVSQSPRYKVTKRGQDVTLRCDPISSHATLYWYQQALGQGPEFLTYFNYEAQPDKSGLPSDRFSAERPEGSISTLTIQRTEQRDSAMYRCASSVGHDPYNEQFFGPGTRLTVL.

The CDR3 DNA reads TGCGCCAGCAGATCCGGGACTAGCGGGGGTGATACGCAGTATTTT. Translated: CASRSGTSGGDTQYF. The chain is built from TRBV5-1 and TRBJ2-3; 14 bases align to TRBD2. CDR3 size: 15 residues. Germline CDR1 SGHRS, CDR2 YFSETQ. The J segment lost 6 bases and the V segment lost 5 bases, leaving 5 bases of the junction unmatched.

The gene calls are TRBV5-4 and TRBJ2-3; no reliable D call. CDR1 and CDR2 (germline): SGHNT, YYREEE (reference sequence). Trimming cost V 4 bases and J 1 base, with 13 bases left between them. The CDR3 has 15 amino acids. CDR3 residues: CASSPLQLGTDTQYF. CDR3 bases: TGTGCCAGCAGCCCCCTCCAATTAGGCACAGATACGCAGTATTTT.

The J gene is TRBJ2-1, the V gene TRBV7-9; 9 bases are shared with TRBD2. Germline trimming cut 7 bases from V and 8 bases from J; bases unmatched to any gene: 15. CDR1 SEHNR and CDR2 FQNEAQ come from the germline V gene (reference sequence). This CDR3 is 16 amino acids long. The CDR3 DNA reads TGTGCCAGCATAGGCCCACGGCGGGAGGGTAGAGATGAGCAGTTCTTC. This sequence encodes CASIGPRREGRDEQFF.

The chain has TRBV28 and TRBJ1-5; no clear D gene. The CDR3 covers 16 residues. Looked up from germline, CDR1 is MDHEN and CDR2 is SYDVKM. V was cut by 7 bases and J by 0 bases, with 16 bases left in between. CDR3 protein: CASTNFPGLSNQPQHF. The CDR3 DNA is TGTGCCAGCACCAACTTCCCAGGTCTTAGCAATCAGCCCCAGCATTTT.

The CDR3 protein is CASSHWVRGPNTGELFF. The CDR3 nucleotides read TGTGCCAGCAGCCACTGGGTGCGGGGGCCCAACACCGGGGAGCTGTTTTTT. The chain combines TRBV9 with TRBJ2-2; TRBD2 might be the D (7 bases). Germline loops: CDR1 SGDLS, CDR2 YYNGEE. With 4 bases removed from V and 2 bases from J, the gap between germline ends came to 18 bases. The CDR3 runs 17 residues.

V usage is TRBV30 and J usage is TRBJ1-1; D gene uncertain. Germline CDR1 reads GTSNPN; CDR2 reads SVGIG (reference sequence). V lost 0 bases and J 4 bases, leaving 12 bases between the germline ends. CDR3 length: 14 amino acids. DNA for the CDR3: TGTGCCTGGAGTGTAAGCCGGGTTTCCACTGAAGCTTTCTTT. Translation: CAWSVSRVSTEAFF.